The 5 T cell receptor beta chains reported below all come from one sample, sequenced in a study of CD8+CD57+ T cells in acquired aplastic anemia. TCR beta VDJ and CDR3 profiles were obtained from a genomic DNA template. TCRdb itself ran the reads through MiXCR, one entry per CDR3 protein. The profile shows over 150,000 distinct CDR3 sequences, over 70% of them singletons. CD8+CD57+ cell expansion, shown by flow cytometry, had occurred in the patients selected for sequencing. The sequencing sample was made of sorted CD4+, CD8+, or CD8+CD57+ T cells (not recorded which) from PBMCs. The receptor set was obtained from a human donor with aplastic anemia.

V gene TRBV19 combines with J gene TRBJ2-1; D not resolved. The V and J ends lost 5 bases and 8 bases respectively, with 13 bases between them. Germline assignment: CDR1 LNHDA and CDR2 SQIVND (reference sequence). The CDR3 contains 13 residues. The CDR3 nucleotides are TGTGCCAGTAGTCTCCTGCAACCGGATGAGCAGTTCTTC. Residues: CASSLLQPDEQFF.

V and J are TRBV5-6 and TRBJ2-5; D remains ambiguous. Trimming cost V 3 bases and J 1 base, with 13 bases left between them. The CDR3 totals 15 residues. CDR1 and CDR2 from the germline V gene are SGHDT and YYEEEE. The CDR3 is CASSSVRQLQETQYF. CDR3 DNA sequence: TGTGCCAGCAGCTCGGTGCGACAACTCCAAGAGACCCAGTACTTC. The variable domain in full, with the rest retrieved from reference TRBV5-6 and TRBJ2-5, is DAGVTQSPTHLIKTRGQQVTLRCSPKSGHDTVSWYQQALGQGPQFIFQYYEEEERQRGNFPDRFSGHQFPNYSSELNVNALLLGDSALYLCASSSVRQLQETQYFGPGTRLLVL.

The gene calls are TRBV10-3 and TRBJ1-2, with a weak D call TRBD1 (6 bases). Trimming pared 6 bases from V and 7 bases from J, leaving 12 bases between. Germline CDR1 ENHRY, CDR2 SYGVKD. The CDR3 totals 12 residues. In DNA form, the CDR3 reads TGTGCCATCAGAGAAACAGGGTTTGGCTACACCTTC. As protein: CAIRETGFGYTF.

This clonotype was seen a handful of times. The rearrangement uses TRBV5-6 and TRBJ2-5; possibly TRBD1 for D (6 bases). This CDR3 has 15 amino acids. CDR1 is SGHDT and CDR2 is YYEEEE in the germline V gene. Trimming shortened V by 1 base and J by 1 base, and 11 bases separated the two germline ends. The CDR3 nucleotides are TGTGCCAGCAGCTTGTTCGCACAGGGCCAAGAGACCCAGTACTTC. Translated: CASSLFAQGQETQYF.

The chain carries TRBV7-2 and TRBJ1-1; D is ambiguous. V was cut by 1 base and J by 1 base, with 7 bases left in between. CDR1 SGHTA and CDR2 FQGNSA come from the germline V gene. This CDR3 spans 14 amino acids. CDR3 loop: CASSLDRRNTEAFF. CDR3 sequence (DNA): TGTGCCAGCAGCTTAGATCGGCGGAACACTGAAGCTTTCTTT. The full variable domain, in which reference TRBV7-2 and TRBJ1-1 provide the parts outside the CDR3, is GAGVSQSPSNKVTEKGKDVELRCDPISGHTALYWYRQSLGQGLEFLIYFQGNSAPDKSGLPSDRFSAERTGGSVSTLTIQRTQQEDSAVYLCASSLDRRNTEAFFGQGTRLTVV.